This TCR beta chain stems from a study of blood T cell repertoires in COVID-19 (TCRdb year 2020). In terms of the full investigation: Samples from collaborators originated in the United States, Italy and Spain and spanned both the acute and convalescent phases of COVID-19. The material from the prospective study consisted of cDNA or gDNA derived from T cells, B-cell-depleted T cells, or PBMCs. Deeply sampled blood TCRbeta repertoires from subjects exposed to, actively infected with, or recovered from COVID-19 were included in the dataset. The repertoires were made available in a free public database intended to serve as a resource for research on the immune response to SARS-CoV-2. The samples were drawn from two sources: the first 160 participants of the ongoing ImmuneRACE study, and fewer than 1,500 subjects contributed by 6 global collaborators. The sample metadata nearly always contained a de-identified subject ID, COVID-19 status, age in years and sex. HLA class I and class II types, where available, came from metadata supplied by the sample provider rather than from assay-based typing.

Enrolling through a virtual design, the prospective study's participants ranged in age from roughly 18 to 95 years and lived across roughly 23 United States geographic areas. In the prospective study, cohorts were assigned on the basis of participant-reported clinical history obtained from a screening survey and a study questionnaire. ImmuneRACE Cohort 3 recovered participants were defined by two consecutive negative NP/OP PCR tests, healthcare professional clearance, or symptom resolution. In the prospective study, whole blood, serum and a nasopharyngeal or oropharyngeal swab were collected from each participant by mobile phlebotomists. Prospective study participants could optionally give additional blood draws and questionnaires over an approximately two-month period. Prospective study blood samples were shipped either frozen or at room temperature before DNA extraction. Note on this clone: Its antigen remains undetermined. No base-level quality is on record; no much larger clone is a single base apart.

What the authors observed across the whole study: The amount of clinical and demographic metadata varied by source and participant and was provided uncurated.

The immunoSEQ Assay, a bias-controlled multiplex PCR, was used to amplify TCRbeta CDR3 regions from genomic DNA. On the authors' methods: The number of nucleated cells in each sample was estimated from the amplification of reference gene primers within the assay. To quantify the absolute abundance of each unique TCRbeta CDR3 rearrangement, sequence reads were collapsed and filtered. For each sample, productive Simpson clonality was calculated as the square root of Simpson's diversity index over productive rearrangements. What TCRdb holds here is the immuneACCESS table cut down to in-frame rearrangements. Part of the clones is not present; checked against another copy, under half of the missing clones reflect an unresolved V gene, and the others are unexplained. For V, J and clone size, that table is used; D and trimming come from the DNA. The table for this sample lists nearly 200,000 clones; around 81% of them were counted only once. Approximately 7.6% of the sample lies in the top ten.

As encoded in the germline V gene, CDR1 is MGHRA while CDR2 is YSYEKL. The CDR3 numbers 13 residues from cysteine through phenylalanine. Just the 39-base CDR3 DNA is kept, in frame starting at base 1. V is reduced by 3 bases and J by 3 bases, leaving a spacing of 8 bases between them. This TCR was recovered from a man aged 35 to 55 who had recovered from COVID-19. Sequencing input: PBMCs or T cells enriched from blood (not recorded which). Recombination joined TRBV4-1 with TRBJ1-1; the D gene is not confidently resolved. The nucleotides are TGCGCCAGCAGCCAGTGGTCGGACACTGAAGCTTTCTTT. This codes for CASSQWSDTEAFF.